This TCR beta chain derives from a study of breast tumors, draining lymph nodes, adjacent tissues listed by TCRdb under 2016. General notes on the study: The study compared TCR beta repertoires across tumor, adjacent nontumor tissue and axillary lymph nodes from breast cancer patients. The study was designed to assess the relationships and possible T-cell exchange between tumor, surrounding tissue and draining lymph node repertoires in human breast cancer.

Its CDR3 holds 15 amino acids, cysteine through phenylalanine. This entry keeps only the CDR3 DNA: 45 bases, framed from base 1. CDR1 and CDR2 are drawn from the germline V gene: SGHDT, YYEEEE. The junction carries 12 bases between V and J, which are trimmed by 1 base and 4 bases respectively. This clonotype was detected ten times or more. Its cognate antigen has yet to be identified. No much larger clonotype is one base removed from it; base qualities were not supplied. The paper as a whole reports these results and caveats: T-cell repertoire diversity in tumors was found to be lower than in lymph nodes but higher than in nontumor tissue, and preferential V and J gene usage was observed. The similarity between tumor and nontumor tissue repertoires was significantly greater in luminal-like breast cancer than in basal-like breast cancer. The data were considered consistent with most tumor T cells being derived from the lymph node and subsequently expanding within tumor tissue. Rather than being directly demonstrated, the conclusion that tumor T cells originate in lymph nodes was presented as consistent with a hypothesis.

Sequencing was carried out with an Illumina HiSeq 2000. TCR beta chain libraries were generated through multiplex PCR amplification. The amplified TCR beta chain products were analyzed by high-throughput sequencing. The public sequencing data were trimmed at Q25 with fastp and processed into clonotypes with MiXCR by TCRdb, which kept only in-frame beta chains. Entries are consolidated by CDR3 protein sequence, retaining the most common genes and DNA. The sample includes about 20,000 distinct CDR3 sequences, with about 45% observed a single time. More than 15% of the sample lies in the top ten. The chain is made from TRBV5-6 and TRBJ1-5, with no confident D gene call. The sample comprised breast tumor tissue. This clonotype was obtained from a female donor with breast cancer. Some clones in this sample may be carry-over from other donors' samples. The CDR3 protein sequence reads: CASSLYGQPNQPQHF. The DNA sequence is as follows: TGTGCCAGCAGCTTGTATGGGCAGCCAAATCAGCCCCAGCATTTT.